Below, one T cell receptor beta chain is given with its context. The data are from a study of T cell changes during pregnancy in multiple sclerosis. There are 14 residues in the CDR3. Germline loops: CDR1 SGHTA, CDR2 FQGNSA. J lost 7 bases, V lost 5 bases, and 7 bases had no gene match. This table comes from immunoSEQ multiplex PCR, and its TCRdb copy is limited to in-frame clones, with some not included. The data hold approximately 100,000 clones, with about nine tenths observed a single time. Sequences were derived from peripheral blood, sampled after pregnancy. This sequence was found in a female donor with multiple sclerosis, enrolled in a pregnancy study. The chain has TRBV7-2 and TRBJ2-4, with 8 nucleotides matching TRBD2. Here the CDR3 reads CASSAGTRRNIQYF. In DNA, the CDR3 is TGTGCCAGCAGCGCCGGGACTAGGAGGAACATTCAGTACTTC.